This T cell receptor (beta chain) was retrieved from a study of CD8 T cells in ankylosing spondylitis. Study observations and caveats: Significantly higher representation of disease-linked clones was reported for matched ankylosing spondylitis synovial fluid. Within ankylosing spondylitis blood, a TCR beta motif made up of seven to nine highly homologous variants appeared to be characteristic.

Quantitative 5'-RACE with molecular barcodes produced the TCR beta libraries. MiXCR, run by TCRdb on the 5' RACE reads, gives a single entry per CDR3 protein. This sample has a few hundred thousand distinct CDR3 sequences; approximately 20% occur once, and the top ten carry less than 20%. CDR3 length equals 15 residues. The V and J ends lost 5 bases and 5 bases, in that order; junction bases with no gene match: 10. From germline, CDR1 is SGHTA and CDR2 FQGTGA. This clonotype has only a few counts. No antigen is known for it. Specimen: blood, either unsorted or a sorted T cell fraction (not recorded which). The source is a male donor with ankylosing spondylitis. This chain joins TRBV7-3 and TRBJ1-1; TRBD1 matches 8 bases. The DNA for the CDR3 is TGTGCCAGCAGCGAAGCCGACAGGGGAGAGACTGAAGCTTTCTTT. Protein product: CASSEADRGETEAFF.